Listed below are T cell receptor beta chains from one sample, sequenced in a study of T cells in Graves' hyperthyroidism and ophthalmopathy. Each CDR3 protein is one row after TCRdb ran MiXCR on the multiplex PCR reads. The table lists hundreds of thousands of distinct CDR3 sequences, 15% to 20% of them singletons. Sequencing input: blood. Source of these receptors: a woman in her late teens or twenties with Graves' hyperthyroidism. Both conserved end residues are part of each CDR3. The D gene is left open where the match is weak. The listing skips clone size in some rows; elsewhere it reads once, few, many or a size class.

V	J	D	size	DNA	CDR3
TRBV2	TRBJ1-1	.	.	TGTGCCAGCAAGCGGATGGACACTGAAGCTTTCTTT	CASKRMDTEAFF
TRBV20-1	TRBJ1-5	TRBD1	.	TGCAGTGCTAGAGGGACAGGGGGCGGTTTTAACCAGCCCCAGCATTTT	CSARGTGGGFNQPQHF
TRBV20-1	TRBJ2-7	.	.	TGCAGTGCCCTTTCGGCTACATTTGCCTACGAGCAGTACTTC	CSALSATFAYEQYF
TRBV28	TRBJ2-1	.	many	TGTGCCAGCAGGCCGCCTCGACTAGGGGCCCCTTACAATGAGCAGTTCTTC	CASRPPRLGAPYNEQFF
TRBV9	TRBJ1-1	.	few	TGTGCCAGCAGCGTGGACCCACAGGGGAACACTGAAGCTTTCTTT	CASSVDPQGNTEAFF
TRBV2	TRBJ2-7	TRBD2	.	TGTGCCAGCAGGGCGGGAGCGGGTCCAACCTACGAGCAGTACTTC	CASRAGAGPTYEQYF
TRBV28	TRBJ1-5	TRBD1	.	TGTGCCAGCCTCAAGGTGGACAGGTTGAATCAGCCCCAGCATTTT	CASLKVDRLNQPQHF
TRBV30	TRBJ2-1	.	.	TGTGCCTGGAAGGGGGACACCTACAATGAGCAGTTCTTC	CAWKGDTYNEQFF
TRBV6-2/TRBV6-3	TRBJ1-5	.	.	TGTGCCAGCTGGACCCTTAGCAATCAGCCCCAGCATTTT	CASWTLSNQPQHF
TRBV20-1	TRBJ2-7	TRBD2	many	TGCAGTGCTGACACTAGCGGGGGGAGGTACGAGCAGTACTTC	CSADTSGGRYEQYF
TRBV5-1	TRBJ2-7	TRBD1	.	TGCGCCAGCAGCTTGGGAGAGGGGGCCTACTCCTACGAGCAGTACTTC	CASSLGEGAYSYEQYF
TRBV20-1	TRBJ2-1	TRBD2	.	TGCAGTGCACTAGCGGGCTCCTACAATGAGCAGTTCTTC	CSALAGSYNEQFF
TRBV6-1	TRBJ1-6	.	few	TGTGCCAGCAGTTCCCGGGAACCGTTCCAACATTCACCCCTCCACTTT	CASSSREPFQHSPLHF
TRBV20-1	TRBJ2-5	TRBD2	many	TGCAGTGCGTTAGCGGGGGGGCGGGAAGAGACCCAGTACTTC	CSALAGGREETQYF
TRBV14	TRBJ2-7	.	.	TGTGCCAGCAGCCAATATTACAGTAACGAGCAGTACTTC	CASSQYYSNEQYF
TRBV7-2	TRBJ1-4	.	few	TGTGCCAGCAGCTTAGTACAGGAAAGTGAAAAACTGTTTTTT	CASSLVQESEKLFF
TRBV20-1	TRBJ1-2	.	many	TGCAGTGCTAGTAATCGGACACACTATGGCTACACCTTC	CSASNRTHYGYTF
TRBV10-3	TRBJ1-2	.	many	TGTGCCATCAGTGTGTCCCCTGGGTGGAACTATGGCTACACCTTC	CAISVSPGWNYGYTF
TRBV6-4	TRBJ1-2	TRBD1	many	TGTGCCAGCTCCCGGACAGGTGAGGGCTACACCTTC	CASSRTGEGYTF
TRBV27	TRBJ2-3	TRBD2	.	TGTGCCAGCAGTTTATGGGCGGGAGGGACTACAGATACGCAGTATTTT	CASSLWAGGTTDTQYF
TRBV20-1	TRBJ2-3	TRBD2	few	TGCAGTGCTGGCTCGGGGTATAGCGGGAGGGCCAGGGGAGCAGATACGCAGTATTTT	CSAGSGYSGRARGADTQYF
TRBV6-5	TRBJ2-2	TRBD2	.	TGTGCCAGCAGTTACTCTGGGACTAGCGACACCGGGGAGCTGTTTTTT	CASSYSGTSDTGELFF
TRBV10-3	TRBJ2-1	.	few	TGTGCCATCAGTGAGACTAGTCAGGGCACCCGGACGGAGTTCTTC	CAISETSQGTRTEFF
TRBV20-1	TRBJ1-2	TRBD1	few	TGCAGTGCTAAGTACAGGGGTCCACCAAGGGGCTACACCTTC	CSAKYRGPPRGYTF
TRBV20-1	TRBJ1-4	.	many	TGCAGTGCCTCCAAAGGGGCAGCCCCTAATGAAAAACTGTTTTTT	CSASKGAAPNEKLFF
TRBV9	TRBJ1-2	TRBD1	few	TGTGCCAGCAGGACGACAGGGGGCAATGGCTACACCTTC	CASRTTGGNGYTF
TRBV20-1	TRBJ2-2	.	few	TGCAGTGCTAGCCGTCAGGAGCCCACCGGGGAGCTGTTTTTT	CSASRQEPTGELFF
TRBV5-1	TRBJ2-7	.	many	TGCGCCAGCAGCTTGGAGGCAGGGGCCTCCTACGAGCAGTACTTC	CASSLEAGASYEQYF
TRBV15	TRBJ2-5	.	many	TGTGCCACCAGCAGAGCTATTACTAGGGCCGAGACCCAGTACTTC	CATSRAITRAETQYF
TRBV7-9	TRBJ1-4	.	.	TGTGCCAGCAGCTCGGACAGAACAACTAATGAAAAACTGTTTTTT	CASSSDRTTNEKLFF
TRBV2	TRBJ2-7	.	many	TGTGCCAGTGTGGTACGTTGGCCAGTTCCCGAGCAGTACTTC	CASVVRWPVPEQYF
TRBV5-1	TRBJ1-1	.	many	TGCGCCAGCAGCACGGCTTGGGGAACTGAAGCTTTCTTT	CASSTAWGTEAFF
TRBV10-3	TRBJ2-7	TRBD1	many	TGTGCCATCAGTCCCTTGCAGGGGGCGCTTAGCGCGAGAAAGGGATCCTACGAGCAGTACTTC	CAISPLQGALSARKGSYEQYF
TRBV20-1	TRBJ2-2	.	.	TGCAGTGCTAGGTCCGGGACTTCTAACACCGGGGAGCTGTTTTTT	CSARSGTSNTGELFF
TRBV4-1	TRBJ2-2	TRBD2	.	TGCGCCAGCAGCCAAGATCCAAGTTTCCTAGCGGGAGCCCCCGGGGAGCTGTTTTTT	CASSQDPSFLAGAPGELFF
TRBV7-3	TRBJ1-1	TRBD1	.	TGTGCCAGCAGCGCACGGACAGGGGGGACTGAAGCTTTCTTT	CASSARTGGTEAFF
TRBV3-1	TRBJ1-1	.	many	TGTGCCAGCAGCCCAGCGGGGGGGGGCACTGAAGCTTTCTTT	CASSPAGGGTEAFF
TRBV7-6	TRBJ2-7	TRBD2	many	TGTGCCAGCAGCCCGACTAGCGGGAGGGACTCCTACGAGCAGTACTTC	CASSPTSGRDSYEQYF
TRBV20-1	TRBJ2-1	TRBD2	many	TGCAGTGCCCGAATCGGGGCGGGAGGCCTCTACAATGAGCAGTTCTTC	CSARIGAGGLYNEQFF
TRBV9	TRBJ2-1	TRBD2	.	TGTGCCAGCAGCCTCGGACTAGAAAATGAGCAGTTCTTC	CASSLGLENEQFF
TRBV15	TRBJ1-1	.	.	TGTGCCACCAGCTCACCCGATGGGCTTGAAGCTTTCTTT	CATSSPDGLEAFF
TRBV7-9	TRBJ2-7	.	.	TGTGCCAGCAGCCGCACTAGCACGCCTGGGGACGAGCAGTACTTC	CASSRTSTPGDEQYF
TRBV6-1	TRBJ2-1	.	.	TGTGCCAGCAGAGACGGCTACAATGAGCAGTTCTTC	CASRDGYNEQFF
TRBV24-1	TRBJ1-2	TRBD1	many	TGTGCCACCAGTGATGCCCGGGACAGGGGCTATGGCTACACCTTC	CATSDARDRGYGYTF
TRBV3-1	TRBJ2-3	TRBD2	.	TGTGCCAGCAGCCCCTGGCGGGGGGGCACAGATACGCAGTATTTT	CASSPWRGGTDTQYF
TRBV5-6	TRBJ1-2	.	few	TGTGCCAGCAGCTTTACCGCGAGGGGACTCTATGGCTACACCTTC	CASSFTARGLYGYTF
TRBV29-1	TRBJ1-1	.	many	TGCAGCTTTAGACAGTCCATGAACACTGAAGCTTTCTTT	CSFRQSMNTEAFF
TRBV6-2/TRBV6-3	TRBJ2-7	.	.	TGTGCCAGCAGCCCACCGGGACGGATCTACGAGCAGTACTTC	CASSPPGRIYEQYF
TRBV7-2	TRBJ2-5	.	medium-sized	TGTGCCAGCAGCTTAAGTTCAGAGACCCAGTACTTC	CASSLSSETQYF
TRBV12-3/TRBV12-4	TRBJ2-3	.	many	TGTGCCAGCAGTGGCGGGCTTAGCACAGATACGCAGTATTTT	CASSGGLSTDTQYF
TRBV2	TRBJ2-7	.	few	TGTGCCAGCAGTGCCCTAAGGGTAGAGCAGTACTTC	CASSALRVEQYF